One and the same sample provided the 26 T cell receptor beta chains below, sequenced in a study of blood T cells in healthy people across ages. Sample-barcoded 5' priming and a J-beta primer mix drove a second PCR of 7 to 11 cycles. One entry per CDR3 protein results from TCRdb running MiXCR on the 5' RACE reads. The data hold some 920,000 distinct CDR3 sequences, with roughly half observed a single time. The sequenced sample consisted of blood. Source of these receptors: a woman aged 55-69 years in good health.

The gene calls are TRBV20-1 and TRBJ2-7; D is ambiguous. CDR3 length equals 15 residues. Germline loops: CDR1 DFQATT, CDR2 SNEGSKA (reference sequence). V shed 6 bases and J shed 4 bases, with 22 bases lying between them. CDR3 protein: CSAPIATHSSYEQYF. The CDR3 DNA reads TGCAGTGCGCCGATCGCTACCCATAGTTCGTACGAGCAGTACTTC.

This CDR3 is CASSQVTSREQYF. DNA of the CDR3: TGCGCCAGCAGCCAAGTTACATCGCGTGAGCAGTACTTC. The rearrangement links TRBV4-3 to TRBJ2-7; no clear D. Germline V CDR1 and CDR2: LGHNA, YSLEER. Trimming removed 1 base at V and 7 bases at J, with 11 bases between. The CDR3 consists of 13 residues.

The chain joins TRBV10-3 to TRBJ1-2; D gene ambiguous. The CDR3 is made up of 13 amino acids. V was clipped by 0 bases and J by 4 bases, with 6 bases between them. Germline assignment: CDR1 ENHRY and CDR2 SYGVKD. CDR3 in amino acids: CAISESPPYGYTF. DNA for the CDR3: TGTGCCATCAGTGAGTCCCCCCCCTATGGCTACACCTTC.

V usage is TRBV20-1 and J usage is TRBJ2-7; 10 nucleotides align to TRBD1. The CDR3 contains 14 residues. V dropped 5 bases and J dropped 4; count of bases not matched to a gene: 8. Germline loops: CDR1 DFQATT, CDR2 SNEGSKA (reference sequence). The DNA for the CDR3 is TGCAGTGCTCCTGACCGGGACAGGGGATACGAGCAGTACTTC. Protein product: CSAPDRDRGYEQYF.

A single count supports this clonotype. The V call is TRBV5-1, the J call TRBJ2-1, with 10 nucleotides matching TRBD2. CDR1 SGHRS and CDR2 YFSETQ come from the germline V gene. With 3 bases clipped from V and 8 bases from J, the junction kept 11 bases outside the gene matches. The CDR3 extends over 16 amino acids. CDR3 nucleotides: TGCGCCAGCAGCTCACGCGGTAGCGGGAGGTCAGATGAGCAGTTCTTC. It yields the protein CASSSRGSGRSDEQFF.

V gene TRBV10-3 combines with J gene TRBJ2-5, with 9 bases fitting TRBD1. Per germline, CDR1 ENHRY and CDR2 SYGVKD. The CDR3 is 15 amino acids. The ends lost 3 bases at V and 5 bases at J; junction bases unmatched: 7. CDR3 region: CAISEETGGWETQYF. CDR3 DNA: TGTGCCATCAGTGAAGAAACAGGGGGCTGGGAGACCCAGTACTTC.

J is TRBJ2-7 and V is TRBV29-1; TRBD1 is a possible D gene (5 bases). Trimming took off 4 bases at V and 0 bases at J, with 10 bases between the two ends. The CDR3 sequence is 13 residues long. Germline V gene sequence: CDR1 SQVTM, CDR2 ANQGSEA. DNA for the CDR3: TGCAGCGTTGGGGCCCAGGGCTCCTACGAGCAGTACTTC. This codes for CSVGAQGSYEQYF.

The CDR3 nucleotides are TGTGCCAGCAGAATGGACAGCCGGGAGCAGTACTTC. Translating it yields CASRMDSREQYF. This chain connects TRBV7-9 to TRBJ2-5, with D perhaps assigned TRBD1 or TRBD2 (6 bases each). Germline CDR1 reads SEHNR; CDR2 reads FQNEAQ (reference sequence). The CDR3 runs to 12 residues. Trimming shortened V by 6 bases and J by 11 bases, and 16 bases separated the two germline ends.

The chain employs TRBV20-1 and TRBJ2-7; D is unclear. This CDR3 is built from 14 residues. In germline, CDR1 is DFQATT, CDR2 SNEGSKA (reference sequence). Trimming pared 1 base from V and 0 bases from J, leaving 10 bases between. CDR3 sequence: CSARAQRNSYEQYF. CDR3 nucleotides: TGCAGTGCTAGAGCCCAGCGAAACTCCTACGAGCAGTACTTC.

V usage is TRBV7-6 and J usage is TRBJ2-4; 13 bases are a match to TRBD2. The tail of the sequence fits TRBJ2-5 better, so the J call may be wrong. Germline CDR1 and CDR2: SGHVS and FNYEAQ. This CDR3 comprises 15 residues. Here the CDR3 DNA reads TGTGCCAGCAGCTCGACTAGCGGGAGGTCGAAGACCCAGTACTTC. Translation gives CASSSTSGRSKTQYF.

The chain joins TRBV6-6 to TRBJ2-7; D gene uncertain. Germline CDR1 and CDR2: MNHNY and SVGAGI (reference sequence). Trimming took 3 bases from V and 0 from J, leaving 9 bases between them. CDR3 length equals 14 residues. CDR3 coding DNA: TGTGCCAGCAGTTATATCGACAACTCCTACGAGCAGTACTTC. It codes for CASSYIDNSYEQYF.

The chain recombines TRBV20-1 with TRBJ2-3; TRBD2 matches 10 bases. This CDR3 has 15 amino acids. Germline loops: CDR1 DFQATT, CDR2 SNEGSKA (reference sequence). V lost 6 bases, J lost 5 bases, and 11 bases stayed unmatched. The CDR3 here is CSANEREGGLDTQYF. In DNA, the CDR3 is TGCAGTGCCAACGAGCGGGAGGGGGGGTTAGATACGCAGTATTTT.

CDR3 sequence: CASSYAGGDPETQYF. The CDR3 bases are TGTGCCAGCAGTTACGCAGGGGGAGATCCGGAGACCCAGTACTTC. The J gene is TRBJ2-5, the V gene TRBV6-6, with 7 bases identical to TRBD1. This CDR3 is built from 15 residues. Germline-derived CDR1 and CDR2 are MNHNY and SVGAGI (reference sequence). The trim removed 2 bases at V and 5 bases at J, leaving 8 bases unmatched.

This rearrangement joins TRBV25-1 to TRBJ2-7; the D gene is possibly TRBD2 (5 bases). The CDR3 is 13 residues long. Trimming shortened V by 6 bases and J by 1 base, and 10 bases separated the two germline ends. Germline CDR1 is MGHDK and CDR2 is SYGVNS. The CDR3 nucleotides are TGTGCCAGCAGGGCGGGTTTTTCCTACGAGCAGTACTTC. It specifies CASRAGFSYEQYF.

This clonotype was detected ten times or more. This chain links TRBV7-6 with TRBJ1-5; no clear D. V lost 5 bases to trimming and J lost 6 bases, with 11 bases between them. Germline V gene data show CDR1 as SGHVS and CDR2 as FNYEAQ. This CDR3 has 13 amino acids. DNA of the CDR3: TGTGCCAGCAGCCCCGACCCCCGTCAGCCCCAGCATTTT. This encodes CASSPDPRQPQHF. The full variable domain, its missing parts supplied by reference TRBV7-6 and TRBJ1-5, is GAGVSQSPRYKVTKRGQDVALRCDPISGHVSLYWYRQALGQGPEFLTYFNYEAQQDKSGLPNDRFSAERPEGSISTLTIQRTEQRDSAMYRCASSPDPRQPQHFGDGTRLSIL.

The chain uses TRBV28 and TRBJ2-7, with D uncertain. The CDR3 consists of 14 residues. V was trimmed by 5 bases and J by 3 bases, leaving 14 bases between them. Germline CDR1 and CDR2: MDHEN and SYDVKM. The CDR3 region is CASSTRAPHYEQYF. CDR3 DNA sequence: TGTGCCAGCAGTACCCGAGCCCCCCACTACGAGCAGTACTTC.

V is TRBV29-1 and J is TRBJ2-7; 9 nucleotides match TRBD2. V was clipped by 4 bases and J by 4 bases; unmatched bases: 5. This CDR3 is built from 13 residues. CDR1 is SQVTM and CDR2 is ANQGSEA in the germline V gene. In DNA form, the CDR3 reads TGCAGCGTTGCGATTAGCGGGAGTTACGAGCAGTACTTC. Protein: CSVAISGSYEQYF.

The genes are TRBV10-3 and TRBJ1-5; D remains ambiguous. V gave up 2 bases and J gave up 3 bases, with 5 bases separating them. CDR3 size: 13 residues. CDR1 and CDR2 (germline): ENHRY, SYGVKD. The CDR3: CAISEGFNQPQHF. As DNA, the CDR3 is TGTGCCATCAGTGAGGGGTTCAATCAGCCCCAGCATTTT.

V usage is TRBV7-2 and J usage is TRBJ2-6; either TRBD1 or TRBD2 may supply D (5 bases each). Germline V gene data show CDR1 as SGHTA and CDR2 as FQGNSA. The CDR3 is 16 residues long. Trimming took off 1 base at V and 2 bases at J, with 9 bases between the two ends. The CDR3 reads CASSLGRGPGANVLTF. The DNA of the CDR3 is TGTGCCAGCAGCTTAGGACGGGGCCCTGGGGCCAACGTCCTGACTTTC.

The chain employs TRBV28 and TRBJ1-4; no reliable D call. Germline-derived CDR1 and CDR2 are MDHEN and SYDVKM. The CDR3 extends over 14 amino acids. Trimming stripped 1 base from V and 10 bases from J, with 13 bases between. The CDR3 reads CASSLFGGSGKLFF. The DNA of the CDR3 is TGTGCCAGCAGTTTATTCGGCGGGAGCGGAAAACTGTTTTTT.

The table lists this clonotype with a count of one. The V call is TRBV6-5, the J call TRBJ1-2; D not certain. CDR3 length: 14 amino acids. CDR1 is MNHEY and CDR2 is SVGAGI in the germline V gene. V lost 2 bases, J lost 6 bases, and 13 bases lay in between. The CDR3 reads CASSYRWGRDGYTF. The CDR3 DNA follows: TGTGCCAGCAGTTACCGATGGGGTAGGGATGGCTACACCTTC.

The chain couples TRBV10-3 to TRBJ1-1; D gene unclear. There are 16 residues in the CDR3. V was pared by 3 bases and J by 6 bases, with 20 bases between. Germline loops: CDR1 ENHRY, CDR2 SYGVKD. The CDR3 region is CAISDAAVKGIPEAFF. For the CDR3, the DNA is TGTGCCATCAGTGACGCTGCGGTTAAGGGAATCCCTGAAGCTTTCTTT.

This clonotype was picked up a small number of times. The genes are TRBV10-1 and TRBJ2-5; TRBD2 matches at 14 bases. V lost 0 bases and J lost 13; bases outside the gene matches: 10. This CDR3 region has 16 residues. The germline V gene encodes CDR1 WNHNN and CDR2 SYGVQD (reference sequence). The CDR3 is CASSESGTSGSHERYF. The CDR3 DNA sequence: TGCGCCAGCAGTGAGTCCGGGACTAGCGGGAGTCACGAGCGGTACTTC.

This sequence joins TRBV7-8 and TRBJ2-3, with 11 bases identical to TRBD2. CDR3 length: 16 residues. Germline V CDR1 and CDR2: SGHVS, FQNEAQ. The trim removed 5 bases at V and 4 bases at J, leaving 8 bases unmatched. The chain's CDR3 is CASSVPSGRWADTQYF. CDR3 DNA sequence: TGTGCCAGCAGCGTCCCTAGCGGGAGGTGGGCAGATACGCAGTATTTT.

This sequence joins TRBV20-1 and TRBJ1-5; perhaps TRBD1 as D (6 bases). The germline V gene encodes CDR1 DFQATT and CDR2 SNEGSKA (reference sequence). The CDR3 extends over 15 amino acids. Trimming cost V 6 bases and J 5 bases, with 20 bases left between them. CDR3 sequence: CSADHGTLADQPQHF. The CDR3 DNA reads as TGCAGTGCCGACCATGGGACACTTGCTGATCAGCCCCAGCATTTT.

J is TRBJ2-5 and V is TRBV5-1; either TRBD1 or TRBD2 may supply D (5 bases each). Germline V gene lookup returns CDR1 SGHRS and CDR2 YFSETQ. The CDR3 runs 14 residues. V shed 0 bases and J shed 5 bases, with 11 bases lying between them. The CDR3 sequence is CASSLEGWGETQYF. The CDR3 DNA reads as TGCGCCAGCAGCTTGGAGGGATGGGGGGAGACCCAGTACTTC.